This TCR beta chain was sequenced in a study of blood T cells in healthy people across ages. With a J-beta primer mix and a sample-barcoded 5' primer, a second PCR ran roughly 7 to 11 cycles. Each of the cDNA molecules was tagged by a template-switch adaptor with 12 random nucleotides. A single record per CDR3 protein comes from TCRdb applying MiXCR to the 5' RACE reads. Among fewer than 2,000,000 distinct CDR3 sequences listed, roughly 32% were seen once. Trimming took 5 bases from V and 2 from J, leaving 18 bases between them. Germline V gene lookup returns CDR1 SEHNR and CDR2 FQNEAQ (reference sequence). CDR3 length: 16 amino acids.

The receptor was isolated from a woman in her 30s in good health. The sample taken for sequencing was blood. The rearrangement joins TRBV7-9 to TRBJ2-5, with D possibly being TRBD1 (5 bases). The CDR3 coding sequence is TGTGCCAGCAGCGAGAACACAGGTCCTATACAAGAGACCCAGTACTTC. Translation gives CASSENTGPIQETQYF.